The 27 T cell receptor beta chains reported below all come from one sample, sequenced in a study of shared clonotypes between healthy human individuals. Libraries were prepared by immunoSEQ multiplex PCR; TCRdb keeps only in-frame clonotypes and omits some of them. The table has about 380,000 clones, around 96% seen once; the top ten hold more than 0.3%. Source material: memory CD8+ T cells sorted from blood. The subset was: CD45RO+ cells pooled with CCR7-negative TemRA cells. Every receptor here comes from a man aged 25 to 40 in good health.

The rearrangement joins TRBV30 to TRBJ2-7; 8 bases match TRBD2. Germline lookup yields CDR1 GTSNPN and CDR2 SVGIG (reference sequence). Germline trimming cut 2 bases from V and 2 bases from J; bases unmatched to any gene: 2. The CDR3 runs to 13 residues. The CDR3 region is CAWSSGLAYEQYF. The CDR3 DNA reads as TGTGCCTGGAGTTCGGGACTAGCCTACGAGCAGTACTTC.

CDR3 sequence (DNA): TGCGCCAGCAGCTTGTTGAGTCCGGTTCTCAGCTCCTACGAGCAGTACTTC. Residues: CASSLLSPVLSSYEQYF. The V gene is TRBV5-1, the J gene TRBJ2-7; D is unclear. Germline loops: CDR1 SGHRS, CDR2 YFSETQ. V was pared by 1 base and J by 0 bases, with 17 bases between. This CDR3 has 17 residues.

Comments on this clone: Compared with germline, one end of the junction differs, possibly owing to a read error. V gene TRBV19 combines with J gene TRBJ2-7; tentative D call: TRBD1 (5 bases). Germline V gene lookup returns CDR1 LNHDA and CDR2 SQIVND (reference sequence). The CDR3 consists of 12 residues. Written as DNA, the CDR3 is TGTGCCAGTCCTCCACCCCCAGGGCCCGAAGACTTC. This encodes CASPPPPGPEDF.

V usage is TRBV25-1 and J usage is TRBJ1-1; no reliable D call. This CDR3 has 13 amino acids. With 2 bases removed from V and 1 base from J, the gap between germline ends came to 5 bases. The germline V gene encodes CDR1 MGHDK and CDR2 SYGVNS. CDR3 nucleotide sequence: TGTGCCAGCAGTGAAACCCGGAACACTGAAGCTTTCTTT. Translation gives CASSETRNTEAFF.

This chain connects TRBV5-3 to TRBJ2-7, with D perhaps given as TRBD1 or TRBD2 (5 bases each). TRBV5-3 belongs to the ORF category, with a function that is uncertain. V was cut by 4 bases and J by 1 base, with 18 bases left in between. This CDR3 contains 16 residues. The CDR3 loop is CARSDRLGDRSYEQYF. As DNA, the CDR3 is TGTGCCAGAAGCGATCGGCTGGGGGATAGGTCCTACGAGCAGTACTTC.

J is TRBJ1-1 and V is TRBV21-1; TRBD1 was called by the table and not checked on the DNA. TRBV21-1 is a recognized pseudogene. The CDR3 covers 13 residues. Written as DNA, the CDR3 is TGTGCCAGCAGCGCCACAGGGAACACTGAAGCTTTCTTT. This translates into CASSATGNTEAFF.

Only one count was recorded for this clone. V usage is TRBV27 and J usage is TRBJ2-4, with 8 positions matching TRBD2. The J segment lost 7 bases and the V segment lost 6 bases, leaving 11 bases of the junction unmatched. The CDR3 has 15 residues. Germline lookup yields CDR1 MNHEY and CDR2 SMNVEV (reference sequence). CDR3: CASSRSGSGGNIQYF. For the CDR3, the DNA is TGTGCCAGCAGCCGGAGCGGGAGCGGTGGTAACATTCAGTACTTC.

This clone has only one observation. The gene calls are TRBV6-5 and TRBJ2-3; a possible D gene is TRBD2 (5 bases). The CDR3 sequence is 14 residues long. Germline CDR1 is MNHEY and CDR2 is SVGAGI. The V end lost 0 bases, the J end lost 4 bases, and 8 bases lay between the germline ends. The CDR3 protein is CASSYSWEPDTQYF. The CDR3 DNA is TGTGCCAGCAGTTACTCGTGGGAGCCAGATACGCAGTATTTT.

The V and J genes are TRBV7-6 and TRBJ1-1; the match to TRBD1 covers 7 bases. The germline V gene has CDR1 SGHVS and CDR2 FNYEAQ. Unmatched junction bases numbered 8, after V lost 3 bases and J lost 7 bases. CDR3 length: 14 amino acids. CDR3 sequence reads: CASSLVPGQVEAFF. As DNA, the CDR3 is TGTGCCAGCAGCTTGGTCCCCGGACAGGTTGAAGCTTTCTTT. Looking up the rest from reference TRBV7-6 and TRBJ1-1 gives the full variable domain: GAGVSQSPRYKVTKRGQDVALRCDPISGHVSLYWYRQALGQGPEFLTYFNYEAQQDKSGLPNDRFSAERPEGSISTLTIQRTEQRDSAMYRCASSLVPGQVEAFFGQGTRLTVV.

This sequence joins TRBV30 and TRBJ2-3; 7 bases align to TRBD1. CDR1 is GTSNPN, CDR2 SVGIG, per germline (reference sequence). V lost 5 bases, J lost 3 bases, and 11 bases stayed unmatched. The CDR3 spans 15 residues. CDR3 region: CAWSRGGRGTDTQYF. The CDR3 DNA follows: TGTGCCTGGTCGAGAGGGGGCAGGGGAACAGATACGCAGTATTTT.

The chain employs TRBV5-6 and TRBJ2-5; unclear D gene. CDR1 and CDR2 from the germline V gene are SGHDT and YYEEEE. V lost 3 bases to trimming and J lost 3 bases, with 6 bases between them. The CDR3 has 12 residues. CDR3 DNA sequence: TGTGCCAGCAGCTCACCGGAAGAGACCCAGTACTTC. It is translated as CASSSPEETQYF.

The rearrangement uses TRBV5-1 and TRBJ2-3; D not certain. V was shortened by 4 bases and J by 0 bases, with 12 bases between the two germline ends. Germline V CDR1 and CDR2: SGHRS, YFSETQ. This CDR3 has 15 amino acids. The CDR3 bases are TGCGCCAGCAGCCCCTCGGTCCCTAGCACAGATACGCAGTATTTT. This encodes CASSPSVPSTDTQYF.

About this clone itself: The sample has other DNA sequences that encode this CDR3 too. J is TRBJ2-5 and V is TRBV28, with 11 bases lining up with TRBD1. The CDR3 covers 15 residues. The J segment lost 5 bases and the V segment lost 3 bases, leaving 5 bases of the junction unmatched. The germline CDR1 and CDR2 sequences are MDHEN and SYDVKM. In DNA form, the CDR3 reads TGTGCCAGCAGTTTCGGGACAGGGGGTAGGGAGACCCAGTACTTC. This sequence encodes CASSFGTGGRETQYF.

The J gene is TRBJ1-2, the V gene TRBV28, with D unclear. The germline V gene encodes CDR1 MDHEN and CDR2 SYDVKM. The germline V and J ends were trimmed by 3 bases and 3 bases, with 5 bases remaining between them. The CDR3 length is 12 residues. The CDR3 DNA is TGTGCCAGCAGTTTGCGGCACTATGGCTACACCTTC. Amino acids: CASSLRHYGYTF.

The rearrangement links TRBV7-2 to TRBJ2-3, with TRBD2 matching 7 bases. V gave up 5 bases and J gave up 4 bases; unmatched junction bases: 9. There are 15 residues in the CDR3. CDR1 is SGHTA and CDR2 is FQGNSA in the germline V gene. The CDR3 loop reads CASSTQGGWSDTQYF. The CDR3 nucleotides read TGTGCCAGCAGCACCCAGGGAGGGTGGTCAGATACGCAGTATTTT. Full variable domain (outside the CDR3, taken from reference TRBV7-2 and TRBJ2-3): GAGVSQSPSNKVTEKGKDVELRCDPISGHTALYWYRQSLGQGLEFLIYFQGNSAPDKSGLPSDRFSAERTGGSVSTLTIQRTQQEDSAVYLCASSTQGGWSDTQYFGPGTRLTVL.

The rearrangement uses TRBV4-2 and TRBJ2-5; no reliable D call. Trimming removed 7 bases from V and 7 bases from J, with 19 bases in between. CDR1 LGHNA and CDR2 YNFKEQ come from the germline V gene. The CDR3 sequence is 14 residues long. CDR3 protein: CASTNHEPSGTQYF. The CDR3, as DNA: TGTGCCAGCACAAACCATGAGCCATCCGGGACCCAGTACTTC.

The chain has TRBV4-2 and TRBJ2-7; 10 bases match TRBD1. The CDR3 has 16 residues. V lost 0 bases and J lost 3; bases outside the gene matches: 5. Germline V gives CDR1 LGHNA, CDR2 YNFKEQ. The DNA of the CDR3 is TGTGCCAGCAGCCAAGATCCTCGGACAGGGGGCTACGAGCAGTACTTC. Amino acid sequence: CASSQDPRTGGYEQYF.

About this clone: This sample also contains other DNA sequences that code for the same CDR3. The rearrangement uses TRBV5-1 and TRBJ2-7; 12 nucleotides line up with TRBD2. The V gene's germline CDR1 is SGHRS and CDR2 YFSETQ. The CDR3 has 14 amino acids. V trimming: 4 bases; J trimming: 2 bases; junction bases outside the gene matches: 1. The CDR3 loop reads CASSRTSGTYEQYF. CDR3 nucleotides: TGCGCCAGCAGCAGGACTAGCGGGACCTACGAGCAGTACTTC.

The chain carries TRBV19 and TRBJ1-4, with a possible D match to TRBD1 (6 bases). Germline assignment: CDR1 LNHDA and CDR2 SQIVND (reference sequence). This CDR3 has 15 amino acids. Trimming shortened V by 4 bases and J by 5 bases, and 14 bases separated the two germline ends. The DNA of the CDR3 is TGTGCCAGTAGTACGGACACAGGGTGGAATGAAAAACTGTTTTTT. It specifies CASSTDTGWNEKLFF.

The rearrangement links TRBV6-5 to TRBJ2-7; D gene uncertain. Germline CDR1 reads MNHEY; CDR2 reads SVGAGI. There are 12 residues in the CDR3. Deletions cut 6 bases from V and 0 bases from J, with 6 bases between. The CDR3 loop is CASRAGSYEQYF. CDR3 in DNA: TGTGCCAGCAGGGCAGGCTCCTACGAGCAGTACTTC.

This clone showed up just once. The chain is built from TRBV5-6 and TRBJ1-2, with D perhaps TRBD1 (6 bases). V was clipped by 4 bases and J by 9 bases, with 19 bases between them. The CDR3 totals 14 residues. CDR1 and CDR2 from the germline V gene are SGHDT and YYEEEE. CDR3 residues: CASSPEGGPLRYTF. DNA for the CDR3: TGTGCCAGCAGCCCTGAGGGGGGGCCGTTGCGCTACACCTTC.

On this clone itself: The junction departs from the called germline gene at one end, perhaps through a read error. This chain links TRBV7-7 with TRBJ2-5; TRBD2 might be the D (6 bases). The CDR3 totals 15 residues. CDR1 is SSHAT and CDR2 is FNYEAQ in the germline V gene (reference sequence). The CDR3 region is CASSLTGGIAETQYF. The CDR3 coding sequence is TGTGCTAGCAGCTTAACGGGCGGGATAGCGGAGACCCAGTACTTC.

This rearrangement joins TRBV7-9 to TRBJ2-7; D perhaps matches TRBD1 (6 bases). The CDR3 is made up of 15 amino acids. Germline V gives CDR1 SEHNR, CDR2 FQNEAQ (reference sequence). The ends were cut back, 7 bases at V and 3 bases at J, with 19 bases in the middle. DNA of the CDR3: TGTGCCAGCACCTCAAGGTCCGAGACAGGCTACGAGCAGTACTTC. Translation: CASTSRSETGYEQYF.

CDR3 in DNA: TGTGCCAGCACCTTACAGAGCTCCTACGAGCAGTACTTC. Translation gives CASTLQSSYEQYF. The chain recombines TRBV28 with TRBJ2-7; D call uncertain. V shed 7 bases and J shed 0 bases, with 10 bases lying between them. CDR3 length: 13 residues. From germline, CDR1 is MDHEN and CDR2 SYDVKM.

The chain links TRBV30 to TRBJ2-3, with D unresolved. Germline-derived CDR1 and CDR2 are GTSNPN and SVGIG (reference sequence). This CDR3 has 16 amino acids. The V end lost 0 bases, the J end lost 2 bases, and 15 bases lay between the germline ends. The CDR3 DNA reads TGTGCCTGGAGTGTAAATCTTCTTGGCCCCACAGATACGCAGTATTTT. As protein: CAWSVNLLGPTDTQYF. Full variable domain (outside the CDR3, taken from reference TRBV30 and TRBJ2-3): SQTIHQWPATLVQPVGSPLSLECTVEGTSNPNLYWYRQAAGRGLQLLFYSVGIGQISSEVPQNLSASRPQDRQFILSSKKLLLSDSGFYLCAWSVNLLGPTDTQYFGPGTRLTVL.

Written as DNA, the CDR3 is TGTGCCAGCAGCGCGGGTTCCCCTTTGGGGAAAAGCAATCAGCCCCAGCATTTT. Translated, it gives CASSAGSPLGKSNQPQHF. This chain links TRBV7-9 with TRBJ1-5; D is undetermined. Trimming shortened V by 5 bases and J by 1 base, and 21 bases separated the two germline ends. The CDR3 is 18 residues long. The germline CDR1 and CDR2 sequences are SEHNR and FQNEAQ (reference sequence).

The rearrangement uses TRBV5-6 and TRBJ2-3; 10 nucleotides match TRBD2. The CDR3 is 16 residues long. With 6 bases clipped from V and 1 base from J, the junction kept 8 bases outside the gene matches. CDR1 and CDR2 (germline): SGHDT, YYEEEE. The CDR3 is CASTLGLARRTDTQYF. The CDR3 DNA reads TGTGCCAGCACCCTGGGACTAGCGAGACGCACAGATACGCAGTATTTT.